The present T cell receptor beta chain was sequenced within a study of cytomegalovirus exposure and HLA in healthy donors listed by TCRdb under 2017. In the study overall: In an earlier analysis of under 600 of the donors, under 300 Gb of sequence data and 117 million unique TCR beta sequences from about 179 million T cells were reported. Both class I and class II loci were covered by HLA typing, at four-digit resolution. A separate validation cohort of roughly 110 different subjects was used in addition to the 666-subject first cohort. Every repertoire in the discovery cohort had been generated on one and the same sequencing platform. In a later analysis, previously published TCR beta repertoires from 600 to 850 donors were re-analyzed and high-resolution HLA genotyping was added so that TCR occurrence patterns could be studied. Across approximately 400 genotyped donors of the cohort, an average of roughly 250,000 unique TCR beta nucleotide sequences per donor were sequenced, and 15% to 20% of those sequences were non-productive. A later genetic analysis used genome-wide SNP genotypes for about 55% of the 666 donors, treating that subset as a discovery cohort. The later analysis used no new phenotypic data to find candidate immune exposures, relying instead on TCR beta sequences and their occurrence across donors. Of the 350 to 450 genotyped donors, around 81% fell in the genetic ancestry cluster associated with self-reported Caucasian donors. The number of typed donors differed by locus: roughly 620-630 for A, B, C, DRB1 and DQB1; approximately 520 for DQA1; around 610 for DPA1; and about 470 for DPB1. A few DR-DQ haplotypes were treated as single units for association and clustering because of strong linkage in the cohort. Donor age, sex, ethnicity and CMV serostatus were compiled alongside the repertoire data. An early release covering more than 500 HLA-typed donors comprised 300 to 350 gigabases of sequencing data and 85 million or so unique TCR sequences. The study was designed to test whether signatures of past pathogen exposure could be identified by cataloging public T cell receptors. High-throughput TCR immunosequencing, statistical association of individual TCRs with disease status, and machine learning were combined to predict cytomegalovirus infection status. In an earlier analysis of around 540 of the donors, high-throughput TCR beta sequencing was used to judge whether each TCR beta V gene segment behaved as functional or pseudogenic. Using immunosequencing, the study profiled T cell repertoires from about 610 subjects and related those repertoires to cytomegalovirus serostatus.

The cohort comprised under 700 healthy bone marrow donors. At the time of sampling, every cohort member was nominally healthy, though immune exposures that went unrecorded were likely present. The donor tested CMV seronegative, placing the donor among the 350 to 400 seronegative members of the cohort. A peripheral blood sample was provided by each donor, and peripheral blood mononuclear cells were used for TCR beta sequencing. Genomic DNA was extracted from the blood cell samples with the Qiagen DNeasy Blood Extraction Kit. The library was prepared using the immunoSEQ multiplex PCR assay. For the multiplex PCR, a mixture combining 60 forward primers for TCR Vbeta segments and 13 reverse primers for TCR Jbeta segments was used. Amplification of the CDR3 region of rearranged TCR beta genes was performed with a multiplex PCR assay on genomic DNA. On the Illumina HiSeq System, the amplified TCR beta libraries were sequenced as 87-base-pair reads. As for the original processing: A later analysis tallied tens of millions of unique TCR beta chains across the 666 repertoires, and around 12 million of those chains were shared by two or more donors. Raw reads were error-corrected and collapsed into unique sequences with a nearest-neighbor algorithm that merged closely related sequences to remove PCR and sequencing errors. To assign V, D and J gene segments, CDR3 sequences were aligned to IMGT reference sequences. For a sequence to be retained, a match of at least six nucleotides to both a V gene segment and a J gene segment was required. Rearrangements were classified as productive when the CDR3 lacked stop codons and remained in frame with V and J, and all other rearrangements were classified as non-productive. Following IMGT convention, CDR3 was defined as the stretch from the second conserved V-encoded cysteine up to the conserved J-encoded phenylalanine. In an earlier analysis of roughly 610 of the donors, sequences lacking an unambiguous match to a single V gene segment were excluded. An earlier analysis of 587 of the donors classified V segments as functional when productive rearrangements were above 56.7% and as segregating when the standard deviation between donors was above 5%. A statistical classification framework was built to diagnose cytomegalovirus status from the catalog of TCR beta chain sequences. In a later analysis, V and J genes were assigned by comparing TCR nucleotide sequences against IMGT/GENE-DB human TR gene sequences. Using the TCRdist pipeline, a later analysis assigned CDR3 sequences along with most-parsimonious VDJ recombination scenarios. In a later analysis, each TCR beta chain was defined by its CDR3 amino acid sequence together with its V-gene family, and reads without a unique V-gene family were excluded. As a way to deal with suspected cross-contamination and a sequencing artifact, a later analysis dropped 450 to 600 nucleotide sequences that were highly shared and had low generation probability. In a later analysis, a clonal expansion index for each public chain was calculated from normalized within-repertoire ranks of inferred template counts. In a later analysis, generation probabilities were computed using a VDJ recombination model fitted to out-of-frame rearrangements, and the results were checked against IGoR. A later analysis scored TCR-TCR, TCR-HLA and TCR-CMV co-occurrence with hypergeometric tests, applying a repertoire-size bias correction to TCR pairs. In a later analysis, false discovery rates were estimated by permuting HLA or CMV assignments 20 times. In a later analysis, co-occurring TCRs were grouped using DBSCAN, with TCRdist sequence similarity added in when clustering inside HLA-allele-positive subsets. Repertoires with fewer than 30,000 or more than 120,000 public chains were left out of co-occurrence clustering, as were five repertoires with anomalous nucleotide sharing. TCRdb stores this immuneACCESS table with in-frame sequences only. Part of the clones is absent; in the studies checked, under half of the shortfall reflects unresolved V genes, and no reason is known for the rest. The DNA was the basis for D and trimming; V, J and clone size are from that table. This sample has 150,000 to 200,000 clones in its table, and around three quarters of those were observed once. In total, the top ten clones hold around 3% of the sample.

Broader findings and caveats from the paper: A later genetic analysis reported fewer N-insertions in productive TCRs among donors in an Asian-associated ancestry cluster than the roughly 690-donor mean. The study listed 164 TCR beta chains as associated with cytomegalovirus. At a false discovery rate of 0.05, a later analysis linked 16,951 TCR beta sequences to specific HLA alleles. In a later analysis, TCR association rates were found to vary across HLA loci, with the most associated TCRs seen for DRB1 alleles and the fewest for HLA-C alleles. Roughly uniform sequencing depth across donors was assumed in presence/absence analyses, although this assumption may not hold. The classifier was reported to diagnose cytomegalovirus status with high specificity and sensitivity in both the original and validation cohorts. A further reported finding was that TCR beta sequences accurately predicted the HLA-A and HLA-B alleles for most subjects in the first cohort. In a later analysis, HLA-associated TCR beta chains showed more clonal expansion and lower generation probabilities than non-associated chains that were equally common. Strong co-occurrence of HLA alleles, especially DR and DQ, made assigning TCR associations to individual alleles difficult. Correlated functional status among segregating V segments might be attributable to linkage disequilibrium, but an unknown experimental factor could not be ruled out. The only immune exposure information available for the cohort was CMV serostatus. While some public TCRs were present in many individuals, most TCR sequences turned up only very rarely across donors. In vitro tests confirmed that a few of the cytomegalovirus-associated TCR beta chains recognize cytomegalovirus antigens. The sequencing pipeline was judged likely to have produced a cluster of highly shared sequence variants as a technical artifact. Over 15 rarely observed V segments, including chromosome 9 orphons, were excluded from the earlier analysis of 550 to 700 of the donors because counts were too low. HLA typing was unavailable for some donors at each locus, so association tests used only the typed subset. Some IMGT-functional V segments, including TRBV6-2 and TRBV6-3, could not be told apart with the 87-base-pair reads, so those segments were excluded. Broadly in line with IMGT annotations, most TCR beta V segments showed up in productive rearrangements about 87% or about 30% of the time in an earlier analysis of 587 of the donors. A later analysis reported that several top co-occurrence clusters appeared linked to parvovirus B19, influenza, CMV and Epstein-Barr virus. Most CMV-associated TCR beta chains appeared to be HLA-restricted in a later analysis, and the HLA associations seemed to be driven largely by CMV exposure. In a later genetic analysis, a missense DCLRE1C variant was associated with V-gene and J-gene trimming of TCR beta chains, and the association was replicated in an independent cohort. It was suggested by the authors that the approach could potentially be generalized to other disease states and immunological phenotypes. Only TCR beta chains were sequenced in this cohort, and the absence of alpha or paired-chain data limited detectable features.

Of note for this clone: The target of this receptor is not known. Per-base qualities were not stored, and no clone one base away is much larger.

Taken from the germline V gene, the CDR1 and CDR2 loops are KGHSH and LQKENI. Reading from cysteine to phenylalanine, the CDR3 counts 12 amino acids. Only the CDR3 region is kept as DNA, spanning 36 bases read in frame from base 1. V loses 6 bases of germline sequence and J loses 5 bases, and the interval between the two ends is 10 bases. The sample taken for sequencing was PBMCs. This receptor chain uses TRBV18 and TRBJ2-5; TRBD1 could be the D gene, as 6 bases match. The sequence was collected from a male donor in good health and CMV-seronegative. The nucleotides read TGTGCCAGCTCCCAGGGGTCGGAGACCCAGTACTTC. Translated, it reads CASSQGSETQYF.